This TCR beta chain was sequenced during a study of blood T cell repertoires in COVID-19 (dated by TCRdb to 2018 to 2020). Study-wide context: Collaborator samples came from the United States, Italy and Spain and covered acute and convalescent phases of COVID-19. Deeply sampled blood TCRbeta repertoires from subjects exposed to, actively infected with, or recovered from COVID-19 were included in the dataset. Where available, HLA class I and class II types were obtained from metadata supplied by the sample provider rather than from assay-based typing. Samples came from the ongoing ImmuneRACE study (first 160 participants) plus 1,254 subjects from 6 global collaborators. The repertoires were released in a freely available public database intended as a resource for research on the immune response to SARS-CoV-2. Nearly every sample came with metadata listing a de-identified subject ID, COVID-19 status, age in years and sex. The material from the prospective study consisted of cDNA or gDNA derived from T cells, B-cell-depleted T cells, or PBMCs.

Findings and caveats that apply to the study as a whole: Clinical and demographic metadata were provided uncurated, with the amount varying by source and participant.

The immunoSEQ Assay, a bias-controlled multiplex PCR, was used to amplify TCRbeta CDR3 regions from genomic DNA. The published analysis was carried out like this. The number of nucleated cells in each sample was estimated from the amplification of reference gene primers within the assay. To quantify the absolute abundance of each unique TCRbeta CDR3 rearrangement, sequence reads were collapsed and filtered. For each sample, productive Simpson clonality was calculated by taking the square root of Simpson's diversity index across productive rearrangements. The clones in this table, taken by TCRdb from immuneACCESS, are in-frame only. Not every clone is retained; where verified, under half of the shortfall comes from an unresolved V gene, and the cause of the rest is unknown. V, J and clone size derive from that table, while D and trimming were established from the DNA sequence. Within this sample are under 250,000 clones, with 82% of them counted one time only. The ten largest clonotypes hold 3% to 4% of the sample.

The CDR3 goes from the cysteine to the phenylalanine over 17 residues. The retained sequence is limited to the CDR3, 51 bases, with the frame set at the first base. The germline V and J ends show losses of 0 bases and 8 bases respectively, and no gene match explains 12 bases of the junction. Taken from the germline V gene, the CDR1 and CDR2 loops are LGHNA and YSLEER. In the prospective study, participants were roughly 18 to 100 years old, resided in approximately 25 geographic areas of the United States, and were enrolled through a virtual design. In the prospective study, participants were assigned to cohorts based on the clinical history participants reported in a screening survey and a study questionnaire. Recovered participants in ImmuneRACE Cohort 3 were defined by two consecutive negative NP/OP PCR tests, clearance by a healthcare professional, or resolution of symptoms. Each participant in the prospective study had whole blood, serum and a nasopharyngeal or oropharyngeal swab collected by mobile phlebotomists. Participants in the prospective study had the option to provide additional blood draws and questionnaires over a roughly 2-month period. Blood samples from the prospective study were shipped frozen or at room temperature prior to DNA extraction.

As regards this clone: The antigen this receptor binds is unknown. Base-call qualities are not available, and no considerably larger clone is one nucleotide away.

The sample comprised PBMCs or T cells enriched from blood (not recorded which). The TCR sequence derives from a woman in her sixties who had recovered from COVID-19. Recombination linked TRBV4-3 to TRBJ2-1, with TRBD1 identical over 8 junction bases. The DNA sequence is given as TGCGCCAGCAGCCAAGATCAGGGCAGGGGGCGCTTGGATGAGCAGTTCTTC. This yields the protein CASSQDQGRGRLDEQFF.